This is a list of T cell receptor beta chains from one sample in a study of cytomegalovirus exposure and HLA in healthy donors. Only in-frame clones appear in the TCRdb table, and some are missing; sequencing was by immunoSEQ multiplex PCR. The data hold around 91,000 clones, with approximately 88% observed a single time. Input material: PBMCs. Receptor source: a man aged 18 to 29 in good health and CMV-seronegative. CDR3s include the opening cysteine and the closing phenylalanine or tryptophan. A D gene is named only where the DNA matches it firmly. Some rows have no size entry. The others give once, few or many, or a class for an expanded clone.

V: TRBV27; size: .; J: TRBJ1-2; D: .; CDR3: CASSQGVWYGYTF; DNA: TGTGCCAGCAGCCAGGGTGTTTGGTATGGCTACACCTTC
V: TRBV10-2; size: .; J: TRBJ2-2; D: TRBD2; CDR3: CASSELAGGTNTGELFF; DNA: TGCGCCAGCAGTGAGCTAGCGGGAGGAACGAACACCGGGGAGCTGTTTTTT
V: TRBV5-1; size: .; J: TRBJ2-1; D: TRBD2; CDR3: CASSSVGSGSPEQFF; DNA: TGCGCCAGCAGCTCCGTGGGTAGCGGGAGCCCTGAGCAGTTCTTC
V: TRBV5-1; size: .; J: TRBJ1-4; D: .; CDR3: CASSSTGGPNEKLFF; DNA: TGCGCCAGCAGCTCCACGGGGGGGCCTAATGAAAAACTGTTTTTT
V: TRBV5-1; size: .; J: TRBJ1-2; D: TRBD1; CDR3: CASRPPGQGSYGYTF; DNA: TGCGCCAGCAGACCCCCGGGACAGGGTTCCTATGGCTACACCTTC
V: TRBV7-9; size: .; J: TRBJ1-2; D: TRBD1; CDR3: CASSSKTGAGYGYTF; DNA: TGTGCCAGCAGCTCCAAGACAGGGGCGGGCTATGGCTACACCTTC
V: TRBV11-3; size: .; J: TRBJ2-2; D: TRBD1; CDR3: CASSPGQGFAGELFF; DNA: TGTGCCAGCAGCCCAGGACAGGGTTTCGCCGGGGAGCTGTTTTTT
V: TRBV29-1; size: .; J: TRBJ2-2; D: TRBD2; CDR3: CSVGLAGDTGELFF; DNA: TGCAGCGTGGGGCTAGCGGGAGACACCGGGGAGCTGTTTTTT
V: TRBV4-1; size: .; J: TRBJ2-7; D: .; CDR3: CASSRRLAEFYEQYF; DNA: TGCGCCAGCAGCCGGCGTTTAGCGGAGTTCTACGAGCAGTACTTC
V: TRBV7-2; size: .; J: TRBJ2-7; D: .; CDR3: CASSTGQLSYEQYF; DNA: TGTGCCAGCAGCACCGGACAGCTTTCCTACGAGCAGTACTTC
V: TRBV7-9; size: .; J: TRBJ1-2; D: .; CDR3: CASSLDPTGNYGYTF; DNA: TGTGCCAGCAGCTTAGATCCGACAGGAAACTATGGCTACACCTTC
V: TRBV9; size: few; J: TRBJ2-1; D: TRBD2; CDR3: CASSVELAGFQQFF; DNA: TGTGCCAGCAGCGTAGAGCTAGCGGGATTTCAGCAGTTCTTC
V: TRBV5-4; size: .; J: TRBJ2-7; D: TRBD1; CDR3: CASSPGTGGYEQYF; DNA: TGTGCCAGCAGCCCTGGGACAGGGGGCTACGAGCAGTACTTC
V: TRBV29-1; size: .; J: TRBJ2-3; D: TRBD1; CDR3: CSAAPRDRLTDTQYF; DNA: TGCAGCGCCGCCCCCCGGGACAGACTCACAGATACGCAGTATTTT
V: TRBV7-2; size: once; J: TRBJ2-5; D: TRBD1; CDR3: CASSRDRGVQETQYF; DNA: TGTGCCAGCAGCAGGGACAGGGGTGTGCAAGAGACCCAGTACTTC
V: TRBV11-3; size: .; J: TRBJ1-1; D: .; CDR3: CASSLNTWIGGNTEAFF; DNA: TGTGCCAGCAGCTTAAACACCTGGATAGGGGGAAACACTGAAGCTTTCTTT
V: TRBV11-2; size: .; J: TRBJ2-1; D: TRBD2; CDR3: CASSLVGRTSDNEQFF; DNA: TGTGCCAGCAGCTTAGTGGGAAGGACTAGCGATAATGAGCAGTTCTTC